This record concerns one T cell receptor beta chain sequence. Its antigen is undetermined. The data stem from a study of post-analysis software for immune sequencing data. Study overall: Recorded subtypes: relapsing-remitting, secondary progressive, progressive-relapsing; some patients unannotated. Overall study results and limits: Included in a set of five TRBV segments more frequent in patients than controls were TRBV5-6, TRBV5-1 and TRBV20-1. Same-batch samples co-clustered strongly by F measure. Among multiple sclerosis patients, normalized Chao1 diversity was significantly below that of controls.

Included in the TCR beta cDNA libraries were unique molecular identifiers. T cells numbering roughly 0.95 to 10 million gave rise to around 500,000 cDNA molecules. TCRdb re-called the PCR reads through MiXCR, storing one row per CDR3 protein. The data hold hundreds of thousands of distinct CDR3 sequences, with approximately 57% observed a single time. CDR3 size: 12 residues. V dropped 1 base and J dropped 1 base, with 3 bases sitting between them. The germline gives CDR1 SQVTM, CDR2 ANQGSEA. Sequences were obtained from blood. The TCR comes from a girl between 5 and 17 years old with multiple sclerosis. The chain employs TRBV29-1 and TRBJ2-3; D unresolved. CDR3 in amino acids: CSVEVGTDTQYF. DNA for the CDR3: TGCAGCGTTGAAGTTGGCACAGATACGCAGTATTTT.